This T cell receptor (beta chain) was documented in a study of shared clonotypes between healthy human individuals. Overall study: Aged between 18 and 49, the donors were a couple of women and three men. The study, taken as a whole, reports: When compared with the clonotypes that were shared by all four sorted-subset donors, the non-shared clonotypes turned out to have lower generation probabilities. It was the few donors that limited the genetic and exposure-history diversity represented.

Of note for this clone: Its target is unknown.

Looked up from germline, CDR1 is SGHVS and CDR2 is FNYEAQ. The CDR3 sequence is 13 residues long. The V end was cut by 0 bases, the J end by 8 bases, with 10 bases between. The method was immunoSEQ multiplex PCR; TCRdb's version includes in-frame clones alone and lacks a portion of them. The data contain about 1.5 million clones, roughly 96% of them singletons. This chain links TRBV7-6 with TRBJ1-1, with D possibly TRBD1 on 6 matching bases. The sequenced sample was naive CD4+ T cells sorted from blood. The subset was: CD45RA+ positively selected. This TCR was recovered from a man aged 25 to 40 in good health. The CDR3 loop is CASSLAAGTEAFF. CDR3 nucleotides: TGTGCCAGCAGCTTAGCGGCAGGGACAGAAGCTTTCTTT.